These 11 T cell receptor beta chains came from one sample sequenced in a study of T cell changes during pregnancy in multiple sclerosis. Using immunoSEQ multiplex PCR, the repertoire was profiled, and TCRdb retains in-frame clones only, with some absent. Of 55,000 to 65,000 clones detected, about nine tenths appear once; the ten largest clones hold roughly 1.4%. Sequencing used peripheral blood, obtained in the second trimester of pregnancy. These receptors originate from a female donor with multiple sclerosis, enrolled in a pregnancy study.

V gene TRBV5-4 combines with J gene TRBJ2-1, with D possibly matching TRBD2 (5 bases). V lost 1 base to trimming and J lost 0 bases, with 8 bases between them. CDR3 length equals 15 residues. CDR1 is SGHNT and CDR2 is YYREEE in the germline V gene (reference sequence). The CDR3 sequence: CASSLFGSSYNEQFF. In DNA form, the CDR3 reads TGTGCCAGCAGCTTGTTTGGGAGCTCCTACAATGAGCAGTTCTTC.

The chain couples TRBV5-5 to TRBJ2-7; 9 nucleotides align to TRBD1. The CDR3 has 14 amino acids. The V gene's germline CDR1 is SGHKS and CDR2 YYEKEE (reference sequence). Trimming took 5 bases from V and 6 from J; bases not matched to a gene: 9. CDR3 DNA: TGTGCCAGCAGGGCCGGGACAGGGTTCGGCGAGCAGTACTTC. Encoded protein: CASRAGTGFGEQYF. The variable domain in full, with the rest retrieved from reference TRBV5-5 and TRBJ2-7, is DAGVTQSPTHLIKTRGQQVTLRCSPISGHKSVSWYQQVLGQGPQFIFQYYEKEERGRGNFPDRFSARQFPNYSSELNVNALLLGDSALYLCASRAGTGFGEQYFGPGTRLTVT.

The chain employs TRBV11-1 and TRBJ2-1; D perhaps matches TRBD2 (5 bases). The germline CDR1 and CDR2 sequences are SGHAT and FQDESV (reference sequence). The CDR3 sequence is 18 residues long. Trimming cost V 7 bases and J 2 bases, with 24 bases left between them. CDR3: CASTHPGVQSYTYNEQFF. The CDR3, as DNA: TGTGCCAGCACCCACCCCGGGGTACAGTCTTATACCTACAATGAGCAGTTCTTC.

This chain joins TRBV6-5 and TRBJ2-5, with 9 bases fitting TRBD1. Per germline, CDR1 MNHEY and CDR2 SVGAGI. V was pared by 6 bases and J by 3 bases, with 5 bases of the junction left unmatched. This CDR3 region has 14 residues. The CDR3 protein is CASRFWTGEETQYF. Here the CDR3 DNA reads TGTGCCAGCAGATTCTGGACAGGGGAAGAGACCCAGTACTTC.

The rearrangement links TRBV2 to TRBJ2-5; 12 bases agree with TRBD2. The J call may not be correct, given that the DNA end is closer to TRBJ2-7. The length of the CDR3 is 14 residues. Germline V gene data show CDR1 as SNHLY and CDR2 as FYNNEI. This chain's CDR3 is CASMRLAGVYEQYF. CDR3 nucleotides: TGTGCCAGCATGAGACTAGCGGGAGTCTACGAGCAGTACTTC.

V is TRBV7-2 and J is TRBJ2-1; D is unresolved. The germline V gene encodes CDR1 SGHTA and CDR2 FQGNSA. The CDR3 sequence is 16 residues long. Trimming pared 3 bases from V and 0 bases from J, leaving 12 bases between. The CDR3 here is CASSFQAPSSYNEQFF. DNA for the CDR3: TGTGCCAGCAGCTTCCAGGCCCCAAGCTCCTACAATGAGCAGTTCTTC.

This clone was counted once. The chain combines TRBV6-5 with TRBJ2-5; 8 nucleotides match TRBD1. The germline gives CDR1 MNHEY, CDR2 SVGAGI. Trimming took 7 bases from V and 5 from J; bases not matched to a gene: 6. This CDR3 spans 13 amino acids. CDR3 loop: CASTAGGLETQYF. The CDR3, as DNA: TGTGCCAGCACAGCAGGGGGCCTCGAGACCCAGTACTTC.

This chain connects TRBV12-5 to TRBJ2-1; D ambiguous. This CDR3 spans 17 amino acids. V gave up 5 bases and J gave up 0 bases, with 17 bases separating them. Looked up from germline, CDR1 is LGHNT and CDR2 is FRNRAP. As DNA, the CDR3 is TGTGCTAGTGGTCCCAACAATCTTAGGAGCTCCTACAATGAGCAGTTCTTC. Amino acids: CASGPNNLRSSYNEQFF.

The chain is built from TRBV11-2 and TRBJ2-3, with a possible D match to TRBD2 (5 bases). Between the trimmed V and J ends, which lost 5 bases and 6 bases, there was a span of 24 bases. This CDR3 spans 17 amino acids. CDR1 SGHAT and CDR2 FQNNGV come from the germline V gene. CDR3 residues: CASSVGLETQPRDTQYF. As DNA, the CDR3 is TGTGCCAGCAGCGTCGGACTGGAGACACAGCCCCGGGATACGCAGTATTTT.

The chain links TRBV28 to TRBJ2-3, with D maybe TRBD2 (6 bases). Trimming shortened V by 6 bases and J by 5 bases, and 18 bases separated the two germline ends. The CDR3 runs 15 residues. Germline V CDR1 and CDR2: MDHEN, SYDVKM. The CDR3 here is CASRDGSHQKDTQYF. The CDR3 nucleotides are TGTGCCAGCAGGGACGGGAGCCACCAAAAAGATACGCAGTATTTT.

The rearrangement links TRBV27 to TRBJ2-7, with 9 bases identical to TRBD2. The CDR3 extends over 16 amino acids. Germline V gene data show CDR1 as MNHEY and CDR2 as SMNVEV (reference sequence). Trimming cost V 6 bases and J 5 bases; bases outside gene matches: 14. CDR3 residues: CASSNSLAGVHDEQYF. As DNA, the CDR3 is TGTGCCAGCAGCAACTCCTTAGCGGGAGTTCATGACGAGCAGTACTTC.